This T cell receptor beta chain was sequenced in a study of identical twins. The study's findings and limits: Interpretation of the results relied on cross-sectional statistical analysis and not on following the same donors. Beta out-of-frame sequences displayed a weaker excess of sharing between twins. Models predicted too little out-of-frame TCR alpha sharing in monozygotic twins.

A universal primer site was added by template switching, and unique molecular identifiers were carried by the cDNA. TCRdb analysed the 5' RACE reads with MiXCR anew, one entry per CDR3 protein. The profile covers about 100,000 distinct CDR3 sequences, with around 5.5% appearing a single time and about 12% taken by the ten largest. Ten or more counts support this clonotype. What it recognizes is unknown. The CDR3 consists of 12 residues. The V gene's germline CDR1 is SQVTM and CDR2 ANQGSEA. Sequenced material: memory T cells sorted from blood. The rearrangement joins TRBV29-1 to TRBJ1-1, with D possibly TRBD1 on 6 matching bases. This clonotype originated in a woman in her fifties or sixties in good health. For the CDR3, the DNA is TGCAGGGGGGCTTGGGGCGACACTGAAGCTTTCTTT. Its protein product is CRGAWGDTEAFF. Supplemented by reference TRBV29-1 and TRBJ1-1, the full variable domain reads SAVISQKPSRDICQRGTSLTIQCQVDSQVTMMFWYRQQPGQSLTLIATANQGSEATYESGFVIDKFPISRPNLTFSTLTVSNMSPEDSSIYLCRGAWGDTEAFFGQGTRLTVV.